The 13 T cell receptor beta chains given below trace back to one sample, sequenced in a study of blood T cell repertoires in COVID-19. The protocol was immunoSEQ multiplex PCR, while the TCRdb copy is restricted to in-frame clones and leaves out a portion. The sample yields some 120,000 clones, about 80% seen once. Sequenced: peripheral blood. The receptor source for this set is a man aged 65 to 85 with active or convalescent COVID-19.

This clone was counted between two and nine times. Written as DNA, the CDR3 is TGTGCCAGCAGCTTGCTCGGCGGGAGGATATATGAGCAGTACTTC. Amino acids: CASSLLGGRIYEQYF. This rearrangement joins TRBV5-4 to TRBJ2-7; TRBD2 agrees at 8 bases. CDR3 size: 15 residues. Germline CDR1 and CDR2: SGHNT and YYREEE (reference sequence). V gave up 1 base and J gave up 7 bases; unmatched junction bases: 10.

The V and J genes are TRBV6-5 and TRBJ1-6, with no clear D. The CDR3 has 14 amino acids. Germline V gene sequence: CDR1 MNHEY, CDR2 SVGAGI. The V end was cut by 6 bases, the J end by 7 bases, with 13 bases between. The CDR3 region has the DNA TGTGCCAGCAGCCCACAGCTTGAAAATTCACCCCTCCACTTT. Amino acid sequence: CASSPQLENSPLHF.

The DNA of the CDR3 is TGTGCCACCAGTGATTTGAGCGGGAGCTCAGAGACCCAGTACTTC. Its protein is CATSDLSGSSETQYF. This chain connects TRBV24-1 to TRBJ2-5; 8 nucleotides align to TRBD2. Germline V gene lookup returns CDR1 KGHDR and CDR2 SFDVKD. The V and J ends lost 0 bases and 4 bases, in that order; junction bases with no gene match: 3. This CDR3 contains 15 residues.

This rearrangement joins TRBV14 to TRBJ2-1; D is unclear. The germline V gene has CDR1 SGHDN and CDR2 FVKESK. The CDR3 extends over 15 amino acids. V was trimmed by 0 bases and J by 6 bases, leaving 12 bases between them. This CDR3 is CASSQEAHSFNEQFF. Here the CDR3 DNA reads TGTGCCAGCAGCCAAGAGGCACATAGCTTCAATGAGCAGTTCTTC.

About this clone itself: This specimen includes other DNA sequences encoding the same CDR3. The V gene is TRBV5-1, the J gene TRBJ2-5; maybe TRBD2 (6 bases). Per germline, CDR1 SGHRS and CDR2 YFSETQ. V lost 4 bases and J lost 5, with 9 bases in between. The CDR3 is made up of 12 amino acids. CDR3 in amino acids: CASSPRGETQYF. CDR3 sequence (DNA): TGCGCCAGCAGCCCCCGGGGGGAGACCCAGTACTTC. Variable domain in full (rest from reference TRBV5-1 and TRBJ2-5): KAGVTQTPRYLIKTRGQQVTLSCSPISGHRSVSWYQQTPGQGLQFLFEYFSETQRNKGNFPGRFSGRQFSNSRSEMNVSTLELGDSALYLCASSPRGETQYFGPGTRLLVL.

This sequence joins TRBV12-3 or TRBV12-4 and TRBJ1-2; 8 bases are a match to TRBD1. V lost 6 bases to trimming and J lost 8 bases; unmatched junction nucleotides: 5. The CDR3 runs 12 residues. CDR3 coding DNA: TGTGCCAGCAGAGCAGGGGGCAAGGGCTACACCTTC. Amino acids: CASRAGGKGYTF.

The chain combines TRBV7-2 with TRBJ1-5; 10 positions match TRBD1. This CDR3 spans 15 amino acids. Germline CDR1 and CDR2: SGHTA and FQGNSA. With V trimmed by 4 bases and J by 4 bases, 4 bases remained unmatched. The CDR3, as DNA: TGTGCCAGCAGCTCCGGGACAGGGGAAAATCAGCCCCAGCATTTT. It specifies CASSSGTGENQPQHF. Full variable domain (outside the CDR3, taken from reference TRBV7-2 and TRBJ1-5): GAGVSQSPSNKVTEKGKDVELRCDPISGHTALYWYRQSLGQGLEFLIYFQGNSAPDKSGLPSDRFSAERTGGSVSTLTIQRTQQEDSAVYLCASSSGTGENQPQHFGDGTRLSIL.

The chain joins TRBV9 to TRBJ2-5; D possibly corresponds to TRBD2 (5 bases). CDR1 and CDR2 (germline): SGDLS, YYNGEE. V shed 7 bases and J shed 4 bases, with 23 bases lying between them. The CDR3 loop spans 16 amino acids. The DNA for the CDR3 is TGTGCCAGCGCCCCGGGCCTCCGGGGTACGTTAGAGACCCAGTACTTC. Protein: CASAPGLRGTLETQYF.

CDR3 region: CASSQGLAGGPLEGEQFF. CDR3 nucleotides: TGTGCCAGCAGCCAAGGGCTAGCGGGGGGGCCGCTCGAAGGTGAGCAGTTCTTC. The gene calls are TRBV3-1 (or the pseudogene TRBV3-2) and TRBJ2-1; the match to TRBD2 covers 12 bases. Losses at the gene ends were 1 base for V and 9 bases for J; bases not matched to a gene: 13. Germline V gene lookup returns CDR1 LGHDT and CDR2 YNNKEL (reference sequence). The CDR3 spans 18 residues.

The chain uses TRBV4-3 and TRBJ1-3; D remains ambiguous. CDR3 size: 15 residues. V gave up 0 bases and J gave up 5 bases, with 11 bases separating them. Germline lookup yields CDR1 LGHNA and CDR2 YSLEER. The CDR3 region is CASSQEGALRNTIYF. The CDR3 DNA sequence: TGCGCCAGCAGCCAAGAGGGAGCCCTGAGAAACACCATATATTTT.

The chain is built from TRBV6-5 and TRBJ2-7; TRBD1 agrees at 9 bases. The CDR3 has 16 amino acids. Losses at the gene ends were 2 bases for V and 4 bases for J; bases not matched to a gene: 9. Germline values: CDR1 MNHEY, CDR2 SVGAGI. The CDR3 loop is CASSYPGPGQGYEQYF. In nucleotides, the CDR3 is TGTGCCAGCAGTTACCCAGGGCCGGGACAGGGTTACGAGCAGTACTTC.

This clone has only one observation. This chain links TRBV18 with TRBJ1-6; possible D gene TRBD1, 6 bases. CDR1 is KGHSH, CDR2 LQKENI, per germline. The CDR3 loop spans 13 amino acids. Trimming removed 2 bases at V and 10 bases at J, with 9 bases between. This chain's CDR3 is CASSPEGVSPLHF. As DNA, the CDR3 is TGTGCCAGCTCACCAGAGGGGGTGTCACCCCTCCACTTT.

The DNA of the CDR3 is TGTGCCAGCAGCTTAGCGGGGGGGCGTAACACTGAAGCTTTCTTT. Encoded protein: CASSLAGGRNTEAFF. The rearrangement links TRBV7-8 to TRBJ1-1; a weak D match, TRBD1 (6 bases). CDR3 size: 15 residues. Germline V gene sequence: CDR1 SGHVS, CDR2 FQNEAQ. Deletions cut 0 bases from V and 2 bases from J, with 10 bases between.